This TCR beta chain was sequenced in a study of cytomegalovirus exposure and HLA in healthy donors. Points from the study as a whole: When a later analysis was performed, an Asian-associated ancestry cluster reportedly had fewer N-insertions than the approximately 680-donor mean. Later analysis demonstrated an association between a missense DCLRE1C variant and TCR beta V- and J-gene trimming. Within a later analysis, the majority of CMV-associated TCR beta chains appeared HLA-restricted.

13 Jbeta primers and 60 Vbeta primers were used for the PCR. Some clones are missing from TCRdb's copy, which holds only in-frame ones; the method was immunoSEQ multiplex PCR. The sample has under 250,000 clones, 70% to 80% seen once. CDR3 size: 12 residues. Germline CDR1 reads SGHRS; CDR2 reads YFSETQ. Trimming shortened V by 4 bases and J by 4 bases, and 7 bases separated the two germline ends. A word on this clone: Its target is not known.

The receptor was isolated from a male donor in good health and CMV-seronegative. V usage is TRBV5-1 and J usage is TRBJ2-3; D is possibly TRBD1 (5 bases). The material sequenced was PBMCs. The DNA of the CDR3 is TGCGCCAGCAGCCTAGGGGCAGATACGCAGTATTTT. This translates into CASSLGADTQYF.